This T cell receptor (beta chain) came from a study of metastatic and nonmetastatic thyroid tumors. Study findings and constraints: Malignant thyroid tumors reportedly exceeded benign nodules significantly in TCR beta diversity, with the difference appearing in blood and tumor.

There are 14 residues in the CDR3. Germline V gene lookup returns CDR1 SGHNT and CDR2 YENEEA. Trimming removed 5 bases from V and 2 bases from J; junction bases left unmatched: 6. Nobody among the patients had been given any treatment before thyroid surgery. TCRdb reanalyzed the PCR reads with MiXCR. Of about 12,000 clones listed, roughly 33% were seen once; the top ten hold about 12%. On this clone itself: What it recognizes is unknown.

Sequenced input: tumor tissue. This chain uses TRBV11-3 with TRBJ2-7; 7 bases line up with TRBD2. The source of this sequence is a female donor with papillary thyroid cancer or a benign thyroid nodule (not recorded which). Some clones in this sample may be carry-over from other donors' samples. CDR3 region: CASSRRDYTYEQYF. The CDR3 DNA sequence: TGTGCCAGCAGCCGAAGGGACTACACCTACGAGCAGTACTTC.